The subject of this entry is one T cell receptor beta chain. The sample is drawn from a study of blood T cell repertoires in COVID-19. Using immunoSEQ multiplex PCR, the repertoire was profiled, and TCRdb retains in-frame clones only, with some absent. The sample records 45,000 to 60,000 clones, 91% being singletons. The source of this sequence is a man between 65 and 85 years old with active COVID-19. The specimen sequenced was peripheral blood.

The CDR3 loop is CATEDRSSYNSPLHF. CDR3 DNA sequence: TGTGCCACGGAGGACAGGAGCTCCTATAATTCACCCCTCCACTTT. The rearrangement links TRBV10-3 to TRBJ1-6, with 7 bases matching TRBD1. Germline CDR1 and CDR2: ENHRY and SYGVKD. V was clipped by 10 bases and J by 0 bases; unmatched bases: 6. This CDR3 has 15 residues.